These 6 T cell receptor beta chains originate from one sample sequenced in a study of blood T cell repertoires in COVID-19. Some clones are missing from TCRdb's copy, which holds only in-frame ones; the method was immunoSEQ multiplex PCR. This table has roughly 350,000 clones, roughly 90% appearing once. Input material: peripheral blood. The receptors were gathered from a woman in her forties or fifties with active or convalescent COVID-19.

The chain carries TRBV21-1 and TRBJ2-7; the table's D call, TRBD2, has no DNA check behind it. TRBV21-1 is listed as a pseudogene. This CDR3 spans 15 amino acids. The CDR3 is CASTESWTSGYEQYF. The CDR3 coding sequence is TGTGCCAGCACCGAAAGCTGGACTAGCGGGTACGAGCAGTACTTC.

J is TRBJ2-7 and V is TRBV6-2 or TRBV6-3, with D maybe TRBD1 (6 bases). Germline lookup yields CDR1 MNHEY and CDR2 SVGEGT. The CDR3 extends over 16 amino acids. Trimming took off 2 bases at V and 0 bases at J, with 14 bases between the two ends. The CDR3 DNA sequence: TGTGCCAGCAGTTACAGACTGGGCAGGGGCTCCTACGAGCAGTACTTC. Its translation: CASSYRLGRGSYEQYF.

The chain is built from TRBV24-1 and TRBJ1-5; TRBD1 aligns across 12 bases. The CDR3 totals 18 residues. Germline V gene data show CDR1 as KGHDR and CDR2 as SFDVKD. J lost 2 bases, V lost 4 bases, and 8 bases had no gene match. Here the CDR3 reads CATSESGTGGWGNQPQHF. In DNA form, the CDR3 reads TGTGCCACCAGTGAGTCCGGGACAGGGGGCTGGGGCAATCAGCCCCAGCATTTT.

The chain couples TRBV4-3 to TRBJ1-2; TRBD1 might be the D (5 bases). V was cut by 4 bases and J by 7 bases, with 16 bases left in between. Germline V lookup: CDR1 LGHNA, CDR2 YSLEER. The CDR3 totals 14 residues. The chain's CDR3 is CASSRWGTLSGYTF. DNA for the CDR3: TGCGCCAGCAGCCGTTGGGGGACTCTTTCTGGCTACACCTTC.

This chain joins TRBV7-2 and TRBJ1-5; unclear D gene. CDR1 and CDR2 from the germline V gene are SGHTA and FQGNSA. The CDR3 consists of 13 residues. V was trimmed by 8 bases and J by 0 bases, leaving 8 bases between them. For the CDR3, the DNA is TGTGCCAGCGGCAGGTTTAGCAATCAGCCCCAGCATTTT. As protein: CASGRFSNQPQHF.

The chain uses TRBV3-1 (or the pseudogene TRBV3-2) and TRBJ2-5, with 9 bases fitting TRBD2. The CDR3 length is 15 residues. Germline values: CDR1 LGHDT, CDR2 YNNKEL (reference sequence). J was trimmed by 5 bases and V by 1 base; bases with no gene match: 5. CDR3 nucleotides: TGTGCCAGCAGCCAAGGGAGCGGGGGGCGGGAGACCCAGTACTTC. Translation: CASSQGSGGRETQYF.